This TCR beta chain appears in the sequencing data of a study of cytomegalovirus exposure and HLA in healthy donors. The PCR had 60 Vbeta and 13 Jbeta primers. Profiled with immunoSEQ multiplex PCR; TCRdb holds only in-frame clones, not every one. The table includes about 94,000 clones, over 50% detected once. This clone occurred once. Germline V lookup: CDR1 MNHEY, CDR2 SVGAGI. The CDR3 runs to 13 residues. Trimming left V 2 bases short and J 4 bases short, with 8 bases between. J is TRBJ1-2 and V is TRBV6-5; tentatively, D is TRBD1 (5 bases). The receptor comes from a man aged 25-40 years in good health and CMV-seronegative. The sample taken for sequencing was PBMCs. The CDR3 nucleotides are TGTGCCAGCAGTTACGGGGGGATCTATGGCTACACCTTC. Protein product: CASSYGGIYGYTF.